This T cell receptor (beta chain) was sequenced for a study of OX40 agonist ivuxolimab in advanced cancers. Study as a whole: The patients received agonistic anti-OX40 (CD134) antibody ivuxolimab. Patients achieving partial responses numbered three: one hepatocellular carcinoma case and two cutaneous melanoma cases.

Notes on this clone: A much larger clone sits a single nucleotide away, making a read error possible.

V lost 3 bases to trimming and J lost 4 bases, with 12 bases between them. The CDR3 loop spans 15 amino acids. The germline CDR1 and CDR2 sequences are MNHEY and SMNVEV (reference sequence). Data came from immunoSEQ multiplex PCR; TCRdb stores just in-frame clones and leaves some out. The table includes tens of thousands of clones, 80% to 90% detected once. The material sequenced was CD4+ or CD8+ T cells sorted from blood, taken in a trial of the OX40 agonist ivuxolimab. The origin of this receptor is an adult with an advanced solid tumor such as melanoma, head and neck, liver or kidney cancer. The chain couples TRBV27 to TRBJ2-2; D may correspond to TRBD1 or TRBD2 (5 bases each). Here the CDR3 DNA reads TGTGCCAGCAGTTTTGACGGGACGAGCACCGGGGAGCTGTTTTTT. It encodes CASSFDGTSTGELFF.